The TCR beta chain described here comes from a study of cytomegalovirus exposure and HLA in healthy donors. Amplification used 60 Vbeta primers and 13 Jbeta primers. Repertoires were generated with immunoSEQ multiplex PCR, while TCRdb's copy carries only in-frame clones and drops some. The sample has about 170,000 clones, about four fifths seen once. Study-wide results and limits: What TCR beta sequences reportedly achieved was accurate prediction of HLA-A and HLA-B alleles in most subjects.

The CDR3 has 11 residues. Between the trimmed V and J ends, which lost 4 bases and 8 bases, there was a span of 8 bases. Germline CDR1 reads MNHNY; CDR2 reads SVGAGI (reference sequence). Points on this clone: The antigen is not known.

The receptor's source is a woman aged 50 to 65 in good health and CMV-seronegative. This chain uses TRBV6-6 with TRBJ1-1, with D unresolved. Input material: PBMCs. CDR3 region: CASSLAGEAFF. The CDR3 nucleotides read TGTGCCAGCAGTTTGGCGGGGGAAGCTTTCTTT.